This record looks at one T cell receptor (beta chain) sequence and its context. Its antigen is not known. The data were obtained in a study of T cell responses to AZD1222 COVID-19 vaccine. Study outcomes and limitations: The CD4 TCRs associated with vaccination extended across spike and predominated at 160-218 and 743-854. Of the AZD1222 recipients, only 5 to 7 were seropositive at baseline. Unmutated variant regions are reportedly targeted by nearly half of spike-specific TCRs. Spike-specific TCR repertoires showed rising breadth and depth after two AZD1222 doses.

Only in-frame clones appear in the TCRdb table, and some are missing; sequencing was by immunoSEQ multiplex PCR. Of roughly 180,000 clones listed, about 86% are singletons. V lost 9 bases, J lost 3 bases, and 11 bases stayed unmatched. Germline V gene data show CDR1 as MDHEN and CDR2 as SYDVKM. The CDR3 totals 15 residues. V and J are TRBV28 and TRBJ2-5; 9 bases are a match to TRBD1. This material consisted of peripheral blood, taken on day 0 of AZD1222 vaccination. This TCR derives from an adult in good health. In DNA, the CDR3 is TGTGCCAGTCAACCCGGGACAGGGTCTAAAGAGACCCAGTACTTC. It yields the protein CASQPGTGSKETQYF.